Listed below are T cell receptor beta chains from one sample, sequenced in a study of identical twins. TCRdb reanalysed the 5' RACE reads using MiXCR and keeps one entry per CDR3 protein. This sample yields a few hundred thousand distinct CDR3 sequences, of which roughly 9.9% are seen a single time; around 3.2% belongs to the top ten. Separately, the same data were catalogued under a study of yellow fever vaccine responses in identical twins.

Source material: PBMCs. The receptors were gathered from a woman aged 18-30 years in good health. Each CDR3 is given with its conserved first and last residue. The D gene is left open where the match is weak. Rows give clone size only sometimes, using once, few, many, or a class for an expanded clone.

few	TRBV2	-	TRBJ2-7	TGTGCCAGCCTCTCCCTTCCCTTGGCTAGCTCCTACGAGCAGTACTTC	CASLSLPLASSYEQYF
-	TRBV5-1	-	TRBJ2-3	TGCGCCAGCAGCCACCGGGACCTCACAGATACGCAGTATTTT	CASSHRDLTDTQYF
-	TRBV3-1	-	TRBJ1-5	TGTGCCAGCAGCCTTAGGGGGGGAAGTCAGCCCCAGCATTTT	CASSLRGGSQPQHF
-	TRBV20-1	-	TRBJ2-3	TGCAGTGCTAGTAAGACAGGCCTCACAGATACGCAGTATTTT	CSASKTGLTDTQYF
few	TRBV3-1	TRBD2	TRBJ2-1	TGTGCCAGCAGCCAAGGATCTAGCGGGGAGGATAGATTCTTC	CASSQGSSGEDRFF
-	TRBV7-9	-	TRBJ2-1	TGTGCCAGCAGTTGGGACCAGGGCGAGCAGTTCTTC	CASSWDQGEQFF
few	TRBV7-9	TRBD1	TRBJ2-7	TGTGCCAGCAGCTTAAGACAGGGGCTGGCGGGCTACGAGCAGTACTTC	CASSLRQGLAGYEQYF
-	TRBV9	TRBD1	TRBJ1-5	TGTGCCAGCAGCGCCACAGGGGTCCAGCCCCAGCATTTT	CASSATGVQPQHF
-	TRBV11-3	-	TRBJ2-6	TGTGCCAGCAGCCCGGGGGATCCTGGGGCCAACGTCCTGACTTTC	CASSPGDPGANVLTF
many	TRBV12-3/TRBV12-4	-	TRBJ2-4	TGTGCCAGCAGGTCCGGGACTGACAAAAACATTCAGTACTTC	CASRSGTDKNIQYF
many	TRBV25-1	TRBD1	TRBJ2-3	TGTGCCAGCAGTGATCCGGGACAGCTCACAGATACGCAGTATTTT	CASSDPGQLTDTQYF
few	TRBV7-3	-	TRBJ2-2	TGTGCCAGCAGCCGACGAATGAACACCGGGGAGCTGTTTTTT	CASSRRMNTGELFF
many	TRBV15	-	TRBJ1-4	TGTGCCACCAGCACATCGGGACTCGAGGAAAAACTGTTTTTT	CATSTSGLEEKLFF
few	TRBV7-2	TRBD2	TRBJ2-7	TGTGCCAGCAGCAGAGCTCTTCTAGCGGAGACCTACGAGCAGTACTTC	CASSRALLAETYEQYF